The clone carrying this T cell receptor (beta chain) was observed at least ten times. These data are taken from a study of blood T cells in healthy people across ages. Alongside a J-beta primer mix, a sample-barcoded 5' primer served in a second PCR lasting about 6 to 11 cycles. TCRdb processed the 5' RACE reads anew with MiXCR; each CDR3 protein has one entry. The sample consists of hundreds of thousands of distinct CDR3 sequences, 43% of them appearing once. This CDR3 comprises 14 residues. V gave up 3 bases and J gave up 1 base, with 10 bases separating them. CDR1 and CDR2 from the germline V gene are SQVTM and ANQGSEA.

The chain links TRBV29-1 to TRBJ2-4, with D maybe TRBD1 (5 bases). The clonotype was recovered from a woman in her sixties or seventies in good health. Material: blood. The CDR3 is CSVEGLYAKNIQYF. The CDR3 DNA is TGCAGCGTTGAGGGGCTCTACGCCAAAAACATTCAGTACTTC.